The 6 T cell receptor beta chains listed next were all sequenced from one sample in a study of shared clonotypes between healthy human individuals. Using immunoSEQ multiplex PCR, the repertoire was profiled, and TCRdb retains in-frame clones only, with some absent. The data show a few million clones, 92% seen once. The sample consisted of naive CD4+ T cells from PBMCs. Described subset: CD45RA+ positively selected. The source is a man younger than 35 in good health. Some clones in this sample may be carry-over from other donors' samples.

V usage is TRBV5-1 and J usage is TRBJ2-7; tentative D call: TRBD1 (6 bases). The CDR3 totals 17 residues. Germline CDR1 SGHRS, CDR2 YFSETQ. Trimming stripped 4 bases from V and 0 bases from J, with 20 bases between. The CDR3 DNA follows: TGCGCCAGCAGCAAGGACCCACAGGGTCTAAGCTCCTACGAGCAGTACTTC. This encodes CASSKDPQGLSSYEQYF.

This sequence joins TRBV28 and TRBJ2-7, with D tentatively TRBD1 (7 bases). Germline lookup yields CDR1 MDHEN and CDR2 SYDVKM. This CDR3 is 15 amino acids long. The V gene lost 2 bases and the J gene lost 2 bases, with 13 bases spanning the gap. DNA of the CDR3: TGTGCCAGCAGTTTACAGGGGGGCAGGACCTACGAGCAGTACTTC. Its protein product is CASSLQGGRTYEQYF.

The CDR3 region is CASSLPGQGAGEQFF. The CDR3 region has the DNA TGTGCCAGCAGCCTCCCGGGACAGGGTGCCGGTGAGCAGTTCTTC. The chain joins TRBV28 to TRBJ2-1; TRBD1 matches 9 bases. Looked up from germline, CDR1 is MDHEN and CDR2 is SYDVKM. The CDR3 is made up of 15 amino acids. The ends lost 6 bases at V and 9 bases at J; junction bases unmatched: 12.

The chain carries TRBV28 and TRBJ2-1; 7 bases fit TRBD1. V lost 5 bases, J lost 6 bases, and 16 bases stayed unmatched. There are 17 residues in the CDR3. Germline assignment: CDR1 MDHEN and CDR2 SYDVKM. The CDR3 is CASSADRAAIRRNEQFF. CDR3 sequence (DNA): TGTGCCAGCAGTGCCGACAGGGCGGCTATCAGGCGCAATGAGCAGTTCTTC.

To note about this clone: Other DNA sequences of this sample code for an identical CDR3. The chain has TRBV5-1 and TRBJ2-7; either TRBD1 or TRBD2 may fit D (5 bases each). Germline lookup yields CDR1 SGHRS and CDR2 YFSETQ. The CDR3 length is 14 residues. Trimming took off 0 bases at V and 4 bases at J, with 11 bases between the two ends. The CDR3 coding sequence is TGCGCCAGCAGCTTGGAGGGACCGCCGTACGAGCAGTACTTC. Amino acid sequence: CASSLEGPPYEQYF.

This chain uses TRBV28 with TRBJ2-2, with D possibly matching TRBD1 (6 bases). Trimming took 2 bases from V and 5 from J, leaving 12 bases between them. The CDR3 spans 15 residues. Germline V CDR1 and CDR2: MDHEN, SYDVKM. CDR3 protein: CASSLPGAKTGELFF. CDR3 DNA: TGTGCCAGCAGTTTACCAGGGGCCAAGACCGGGGAGCTGTTTTTT.